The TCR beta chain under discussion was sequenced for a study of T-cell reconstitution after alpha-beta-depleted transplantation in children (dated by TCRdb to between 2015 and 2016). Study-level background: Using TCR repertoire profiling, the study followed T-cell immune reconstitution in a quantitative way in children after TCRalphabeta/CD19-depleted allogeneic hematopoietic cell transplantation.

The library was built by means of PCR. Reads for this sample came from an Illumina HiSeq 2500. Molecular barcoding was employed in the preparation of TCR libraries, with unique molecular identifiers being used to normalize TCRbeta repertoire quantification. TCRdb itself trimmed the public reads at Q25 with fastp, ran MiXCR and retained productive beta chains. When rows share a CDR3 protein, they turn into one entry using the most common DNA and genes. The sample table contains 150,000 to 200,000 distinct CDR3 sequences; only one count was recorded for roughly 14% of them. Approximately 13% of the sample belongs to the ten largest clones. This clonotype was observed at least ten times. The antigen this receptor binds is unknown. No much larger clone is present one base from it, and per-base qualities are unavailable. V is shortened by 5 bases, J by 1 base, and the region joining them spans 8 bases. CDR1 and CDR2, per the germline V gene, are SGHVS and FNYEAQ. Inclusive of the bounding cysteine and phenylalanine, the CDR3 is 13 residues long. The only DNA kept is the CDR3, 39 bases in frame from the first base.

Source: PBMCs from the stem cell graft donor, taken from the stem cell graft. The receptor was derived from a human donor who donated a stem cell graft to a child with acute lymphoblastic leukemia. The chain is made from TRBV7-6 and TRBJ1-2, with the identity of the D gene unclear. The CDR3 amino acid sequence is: CASSEGHNYGYTF. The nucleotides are TGTGCCAGCAGCGAAGGCCATAACTATGGCTACACCTTC.